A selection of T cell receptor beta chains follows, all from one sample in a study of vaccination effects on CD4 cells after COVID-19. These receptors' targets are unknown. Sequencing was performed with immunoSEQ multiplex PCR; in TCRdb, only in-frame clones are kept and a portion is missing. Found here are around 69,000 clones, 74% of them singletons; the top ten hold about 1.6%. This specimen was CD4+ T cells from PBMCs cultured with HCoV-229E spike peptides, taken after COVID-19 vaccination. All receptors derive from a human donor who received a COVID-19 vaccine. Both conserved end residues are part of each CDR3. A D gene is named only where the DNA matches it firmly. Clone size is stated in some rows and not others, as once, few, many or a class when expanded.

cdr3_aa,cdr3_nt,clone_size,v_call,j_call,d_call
CASRGTGGETQYF,TGTGCCAGCAGGGGGACCGGCGGGGAGACCCAGTACTTC,NA,TRBV6-5,TRBJ2-5,NA
CASRGQGANYGYTF,TGTGCCAGTCGGGGACAGGGTGCTAACTATGGCTACACCTTC,NA,TRBV19,TRBJ1-2,TRBD1
CASSFGQGNTEAFF,TGTGCCAGCAGCTTCGGACAGGGGAACACTGAAGCTTTCTTT,NA,TRBV7-3,TRBJ1-1,TRBD1
CASSSLDVYGYTF,TGTGCCAGCAGCAGTCTAGACGTCTATGGCTACACCTTC,NA,TRBV14,TRBJ1-2,NA
CASSYSWGWRYSNQPQHF,TGTGCCAGCAGTTACTCCTGGGGGTGGAGATATAGCAATCAGCCCCAGCATTTT,NA,TRBV6-2/TRBV6-3,TRBJ1-5,NA
CASRESGAGNEQFF,TGTGCCAGTAGGGAAAGCGGGGCCGGCAATGAGCAGTTCTTC,NA,TRBV19,TRBJ2-1,TRBD2
CATSDRRLGLAGSDTQYF,TGTGCCACCAGTGATCGGAGGCTGGGACTAGCGGGGTCAGATACGCAGTATTTT,NA,TRBV24-1,TRBJ2-3,TRBD2
CASSRQGYNTEAFF,TGTGCCAGCAGCAGGCAGGGTTATAACACTGAAGCTTTCTTT,NA,TRBV9,TRBJ1-1,NA
CASSVGGVLDTQYF,TGTGCCAGCAGCGTGGGGGGGGTCCTAGATACGCAGTATTTT,NA,TRBV9,TRBJ2-3,TRBD2
CASSLFSGLNTGELFF,TGTGCCAGCAGCTTGTTTTCAGGGCTGAACACCGGGGAGCTGTTTTTT,NA,TRBV5-5,TRBJ2-2,NA
CASSQGARVTEAFF,TGTGCCAGCTCCCAGGGGGCGCGTGTCACTGAAGCTTTCTTT,NA,TRBV18,TRBJ1-1,TRBD1
CASSRRDRSTDTQYF,TGTGCCAGCAGCCGCAGGGATCGTAGCACAGATACGCAGTATTTT,NA,TRBV13,TRBJ2-3,NA
CASSLVGSVNQPQHF,TGTGCCAGCAGCTTGGTGGGCAGTGTTAATCAGCCCCAGCATTTT,NA,TRBV5-5,TRBJ1-5,NA
CASSARTGAYNSPLHF,TGTGCCAGCAGCGCGAGAACGGGAGCCTATAATTCACCCCTCCACTTT,NA,TRBV5-8,TRBJ1-6,NA
CASSEANGINQPQHF,TGTGCCAGCAGTGAAGCTAACGGTATCAATCAGCCCCAGCATTTT,NA,TRBV6-1,TRBJ1-5,NA
CASGNRGDTQYF,TGTGCCAGCGGAAACAGGGGGGACACGCAGTATTTT,NA,TRBV7-7,TRBJ2-3,TRBD1
CAISERVAIYNEQFF,TGTGCCATCAGTGAGAGAGTAGCTATTTACAATGAGCAGTTCTTC,few,TRBV10-3,TRBJ2-1,NA
CASSFGVGEQFF,TGCGCCAGCAGCTTCGGAGTTGGTGAGCAGTTCTTC,NA,TRBV5-1,TRBJ2-1,NA
CATSRGDRGLYNEQFF,TGTGCCACCAGCAGAGGAGACAGGGGTCTTTACAATGAGCAGTTCTTC,NA,TRBV15,TRBJ2-1,TRBD1
CAVPGTGASETQYF,TGTGCGGTGCCAGGGACAGGGGCCTCAGAGACCCAGTACTTC,NA,TRBV7-9,TRBJ2-5,TRBD1
CASSPASAGQFGYTF,TGTGCCAGCTCACCGGCCTCGGCAGGGCAATTTGGCTACACCTTC,few,TRBV18,TRBJ1-2,NA
CASSQDGRYNSPLHF,TGTGCCAGCAGCCAAGATGGGCGGTATAATTCACCCCTCCACTTT,NA,TRBV3-1/TRBV3-2,TRBJ1-6,NA
CASSERGPSGVDTQYF,TGTGCCAGCAGTGAACGAGGCCCGTCAGGGGTGGATACGCAGTATTTT,NA,TRBV2,TRBJ2-3,NA
CASSPDTGPIYGYTF,TGCGCCAGCAGCCCGGATACAGGCCCGATCTATGGCTACACCTTC,NA,TRBV5-1,TRBJ1-2,NA
CASRRSRDREAFF,TGTGCCAGCAGGCGCTCCAGGGATAGGGAAGCTTTCTTT,NA,TRBV6-5,TRBJ1-1,NA
CSVRQPGGNTIYF,TGCAGCGTTCGACAGCCAGGTGGAAACACCATATATTTT,NA,TRBV29-1,TRBJ1-3,NA
CASSPWAGDSPLHF,TGTGCCAGCTCACCATGGGCGGGTGATTCACCCCTCCACTTT,NA,TRBV18,TRBJ1-6,NA
CASSEESGANVLTF,TGTGCCAGCTCGGAGGAATCTGGGGCCAACGTCCTGACTTTC,NA,TRBV7-9,TRBJ2-6,NA
CASSSVSDTDTQYF,TGTGCCAGCTCATCCGTTTCAGACACAGATACGCAGTATTTT,NA,TRBV18,TRBJ2-3,NA
CASSYGQGEGYTF,TGTGCCAGCAGTTACGGACAGGGGGAAGGCTACACCTTC,few,TRBV6-5,TRBJ1-2,TRBD1
CASSGPGPVVFF,TGTGCCAGCAGTGGGCCGGGTCCCGTGGTGTTCTTC,once,TRBV25-1,TRBJ2-1,NA
CASSIGRDRGEKLFF,TGTGCCAGCAGCATCGGCCGGGACAGGGGTGAAAAACTGTTTTTT,NA,TRBV7-8,TRBJ1-4,TRBD1
CASSLPTPDYGYTF,TGTGCCAGCAGTTTACCAACCCCGGACTATGGCTACACCTTC,NA,TRBV28,TRBJ1-2,NA
CASSIRTSSNEQFF,TGTGCCAGTAGTATCCGGACTAGTTCCAATGAGCAGTTCTTC,NA,TRBV19,TRBJ2-1,TRBD2
CASSVAQGHEGYTF,TGTGCCAGCAGTGTAGCCCAGGGGCATGAAGGCTACACCTTC,NA,TRBV6-4,TRBJ1-2,NA
CASSPKLQETQYF,TGTGCCAGTAGTCCTAAGCTCCAAGAGACCCAGTACTTC,NA,TRBV19,TRBJ2-5,NA
CASSSSNYGYTF,TGTGCCAGCAGCTCCTCAAACTATGGCTACACCTTC,few,TRBV11-2,TRBJ1-2,NA
CASSRKRGGSDTQYF,TGCGCCAGCAGCCGTAAGCGGGGGGGTTCAGATACGCAGTATTTT,NA,TRBV4-3,TRBJ2-3,TRBD2
CASSSRPQGEDIQYF,TGCGCCAGCAGCTCCCGTCCCCAGGGGGAGGACATTCAGTACTTC,few,TRBV5-1,TRBJ2-4,NA
CASSRWGTEAFF,TGTGCCAGCAGTCGTTGGGGCACTGAAGCTTTCTTT,NA,TRBV2,TRBJ1-1,NA
CASSPGGGTNTEAFF,TGCGCCAGCAGCCCGGGGGGTGGAACGAACACTGAAGCTTTCTTT,NA,TRBV5-1,TRBJ1-1,NA
CSASLVYTDTQYF,TGCAGTGCTAGTTTAGTCTACACAGATACGCAGTATTTT,NA,TRBV20-1,TRBJ2-3,NA
CASSLSGTSTDTQYF,TGTGCCAGCAGTTTATCGGGCACTAGCACAGATACGCAGTATTTT,NA,TRBV28,TRBJ2-3,NA
CASIAGAVGQPQHF,TGTGCCAGCATCGCCGGCGCAGTGGGCCAGCCCCAGCATTTT,once,TRBV28,TRBJ1-5,NA
CASSKLGVSPSNQPQHF,TGTGCCAGCAGCAAACTGGGGGTGTCTCCAAGCAATCAGCCCCAGCATTTT,NA,TRBV21-1,TRBJ1-5,NA
CASSLQRGPDQETQYF,TGTGCCAGCAGCTTACAACGGGGGCCCGACCAAGAGACCCAGTACTTC,NA,TRBV4-2,TRBJ2-5,NA
CASSRDREKLFF,TGTGCCAGCAGCCGGGACAGGGAGAAACTGTTTTTT,NA,TRBV11-2,TRBJ1-4,TRBD1
CASREVGAQARTEAFF,TGTGCCAGCAGAGAGGTCGGGGCCCAAGCTCGAACTGAAGCTTTCTTT,NA,TRBV27,TRBJ1-1,NA
CASSLDRAHGYTF,TGTGCCAGCAGCTTAGACAGGGCCCATGGCTACACCTTC,NA,TRBV11-2,TRBJ1-2,NA
CASSWGTEAFF,TGTGCCAGCAGTTGGGGGACGGAAGCTTTCTTT,NA,TRBV12-3/TRBV12-4,TRBJ1-1,NA
CASSFCPDPRREKLFF,TGTGCCAGCAGCTTTTGCCCAGACCCTCGTCGGGAAAAACTGTTTTTT,NA,TRBV12-1,TRBJ1-4,NA
CASANRGNYGYTF,TGTGCCAGCGCCAATCGGGGGAACTATGGCTACACCTTC,NA,TRBV2,TRBJ1-2,NA
CASSLGGAGNYGYTF,TGTGCCAGCAGCTTAGGAGGCGCGGGGAACTATGGCTACACCTTC,NA,TRBV11-2,TRBJ1-2,NA
CASSQPLRTGIGELFF,TGCGCCAGCAGCCAACCCCTCAGGACAGGGATCGGGGAGCTGTTTTTT,NA,TRBV4-1,TRBJ2-2,TRBD1
CASSPRGGYGYTF,TGTGCCAGCAGCCCCAGGGGTGGCTATGGCTACACCTTC,NA,TRBV9,TRBJ1-2,NA